A single T cell receptor (beta chain) is shown here with its context. The antigen remains undetermined. Profiling relied on immunoSEQ multiplex PCR, and the TCRdb table lists in-frame clones only, not all of them. This repertoire shows 77,000 or so clones, 80% to 95% found once; its top ten account for 28%. The source of the sample is a study of T cell responses to AZD1222 COVID-19 vaccine. CDR3 length: 16 residues. The germline V gene encodes CDR1 SGHDT and CDR2 YYEEEE. The V and J ends lost 0 bases and 1 base, in that order; junction bases with no gene match: 3. Findings and limits, study-wide: It should be noted that donors were predominantly white British and more often female, and clonal diversity was possibly underestimated. Vaccine-associated CD4 TCRs spanned spike, dominant at 160-218 and 743-854. Spike-specific TCR breadth and depth went up after people got two AZD1222 doses.

The receptor was derived from an adult who received the AZD1222 COVID-19 vaccine. The chain recombines TRBV5-6 with TRBJ2-2; 7 bases line up with TRBD2. Material: peripheral blood, obtained 28 days after the second AZD1222 dose. The chain's CDR3 is CASSLGASGNTGELFF. The CDR3, as DNA: TGTGCCAGCAGCTTGGGCGCTAGCGGGAACACCGGGGAGCTGTTTTTT. Using reference TRBV5-6 and TRBJ2-2 for the parts outside the CDR3, the full variable domain is DAGVTQSPTHLIKTRGQQVTLRCSPKSGHDTVSWYQQALGQGPQFIFQYYEEEERQRGNFPDRFSGHQFPNYSSELNVNALLLGDSALYLCASSLGASGNTGELFFGEGSRLTVL.